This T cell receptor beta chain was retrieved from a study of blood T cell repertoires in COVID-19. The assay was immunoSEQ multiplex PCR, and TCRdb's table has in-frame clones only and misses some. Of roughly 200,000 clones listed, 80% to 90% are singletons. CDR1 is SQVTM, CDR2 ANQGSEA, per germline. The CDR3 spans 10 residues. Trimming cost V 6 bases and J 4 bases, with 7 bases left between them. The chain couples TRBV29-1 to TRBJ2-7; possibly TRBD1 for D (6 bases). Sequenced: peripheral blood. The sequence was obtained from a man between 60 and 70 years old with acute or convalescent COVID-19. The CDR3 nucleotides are TGCAGCGTCGGACAGTACGAGCAGTACTTC. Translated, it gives CSVGQYEQYF.